This TCR beta chain appears in the sequencing data of a study of cytomegalovirus exposure and HLA in healthy donors. Vbeta (60) and Jbeta (13) primers were used in the PCR. Only in-frame clones appear in the TCRdb table, and some are missing; sequencing was by immunoSEQ multiplex PCR. This table holds roughly 110,000 clones, about 81% found once. Trimming took off 6 bases at V and 6 bases at J, with 13 bases between the two ends. The length of the CDR3 is 13 residues. Germline CDR1 LNHDA, CDR2 SQIVND (reference sequence). The sequence came from a male donor in good health and CMV-seropositive. Material for sequencing was PBMCs. The chain uses TRBV19 and TRBJ2-3; the D gene is possibly TRBD2 (7 bases). The CDR3 region has the DNA TGTGCCAGTAGCCCGGGGGGCCCCGATACGCAGTATTTT. Its translation: CASSPGGPDTQYF.